These T cell receptor beta chains were read from a single sample in a study of T cell responses to AZD1222 COVID-19 vaccine. Using immunoSEQ multiplex PCR, the repertoire was profiled, and TCRdb retains in-frame clones only, with some absent. Here the sample spans tens of thousands of clones, nearly 90% being singletons. This sample comprised peripheral blood, obtained on day 0 of AZD1222 vaccination. The receptors here all came from an adult in good health. Both conserved end residues are part of each CDR3. D genes are given only for firm matches. Only part of the rows carry a size: once, few, many, or a class if the clone is expanded.

j_call,v_call,clone_size,d_call,cdr3_length,cdr3_aa,cdr3_nt
TRBJ1-1,TRBV28,.,.,12,CASSLLNTEAFF,TGTGCCAGCAGTTTATTGAACACTGAAGCTTTCTTT
TRBJ2-1,TRBV7-2,few,TRBD2,17,CASSFGTSGGTTIEQFF,TGTGCCAGCAGCTTCGGGACTAGCGGGGGGACGACAATTGAGCAGTTCTTC
TRBJ2-7,TRBV2,.,.,15,CASSDGGRYPYEQYF,TGTGCCAGCAGTGATGGGGGGAGATACCCCTACGAGCAGTACTTC
TRBJ2-1,TRBV5-4,.,TRBD2,16,CASSSRLAGGNNEQFF,TGTGCCAGCAGTTCCAGACTAGCGGGGGGTAACAATGAGCAGTTCTTC
TRBJ1-1,TRBV7-9,.,.,16,CASSPGVTAPNTEAFF,TGTGCCAGCAGCCCCGGCGTCACAGCTCCGAACACTGAAGCTTTCTTT
TRBJ2-5,TRBV4-3,once,.,13,CASSAGLQETQYF,TGCGCCAGCAGCGCGGGACTGCAAGAGACCCAGTACTTC
TRBJ2-1,TRBV25-1,.,.,14,CASSELRRGGEQFF,TGTGCCAGCAGTGAATTGAGGAGGGGGGGAGAGCAGTTCTTC
TRBJ2-7,TRBV30,.,TRBD2,13,CAWSVSDGGEQYF,TGTGCCTGGAGTGTTTCGGACGGGGGGGAGCAGTACTTC
TRBJ2-7,TRBV28,.,TRBD1,14,CASSLRAGGREQYF,TGTGCCAGCAGTTTACGGGCAGGGGGCCGCGAGCAGTACTTC
TRBJ1-6,TRBV11-2,few,.,10,CASSLKLIHF,TGTGCCAGCAGCTTAAAGCTCATCCACTTT
TRBJ1-6,TRBV4-2,.,.,15,CASSHGSDRSSPLHF,TGTGCCAGCAGCCATGGATCCGACAGATCTTCACCCCTCCACTTT
TRBJ1-1,TRBV2,.,.,13,CASSPDSNTEAFF,TGTGCCAGCAGTCCGGACAGTAACACTGAAGCTTTCTTT
TRBJ1-1,TRBV18,.,.,14,CASSPRGSMVEAFF,TGTGCCAGCTCACCGAGGGGGTCGATGGTTGAAGCTTTCTTT
TRBJ2-2,TRBV5-6,few,.,18,CASSLTKRPRGETGELFF,TGTGCCAGCAGCTTGACAAAGAGGCCCCGAGGAGAGACCGGGGAGCTGTTTTTT
TRBJ1-6,TRBV7-2,.,.,14,CASSLLGISSPLHF,TGTGCCAGCAGCTTATTGGGTATTAGTTCACCCCTCCACTTT